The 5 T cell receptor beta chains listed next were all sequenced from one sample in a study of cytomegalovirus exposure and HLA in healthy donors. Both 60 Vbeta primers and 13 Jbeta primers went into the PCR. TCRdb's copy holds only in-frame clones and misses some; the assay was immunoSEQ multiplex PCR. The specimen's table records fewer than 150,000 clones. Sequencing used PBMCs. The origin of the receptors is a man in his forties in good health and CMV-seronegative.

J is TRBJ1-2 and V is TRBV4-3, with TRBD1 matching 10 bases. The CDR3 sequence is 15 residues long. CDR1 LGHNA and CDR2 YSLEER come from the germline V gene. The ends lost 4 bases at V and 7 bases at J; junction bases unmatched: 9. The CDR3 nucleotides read TGCGCCAGCAGCCCAACAGGGACAGGGGCTTTTGGCTACACCTTC. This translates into CASSPTGTGAFGYTF.

Here the CDR3 DNA reads TGTGCCAGCAGCAAACAGGGACAGGGTATCGGGGAGCTGTTTTTT. Protein product: CASSKQGQGIGELFF. The rearrangement joins TRBV7-3 to TRBJ2-2; 9 nucleotides line up with TRBD1. V lost 5 bases and J lost 7; bases outside the gene matches: 8. The CDR3 runs to 15 residues. Germline assignment: CDR1 SGHTA and CDR2 FQGTGA.

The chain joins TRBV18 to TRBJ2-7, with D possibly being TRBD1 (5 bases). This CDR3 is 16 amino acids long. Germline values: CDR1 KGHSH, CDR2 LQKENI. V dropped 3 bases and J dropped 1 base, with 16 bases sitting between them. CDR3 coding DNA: TGTGCCAGCTCACCCTCAAACATTCAGGGTTCCTACGAGCAGTACTTC. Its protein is CASSPSNIQGSYEQYF.

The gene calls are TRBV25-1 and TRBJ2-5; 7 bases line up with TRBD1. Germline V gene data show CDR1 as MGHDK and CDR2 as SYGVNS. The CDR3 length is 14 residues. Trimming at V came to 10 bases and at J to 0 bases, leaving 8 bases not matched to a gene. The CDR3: CATGTAAYQETQYF. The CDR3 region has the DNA TGTGCCACCGGGACAGCTGCCTACCAAGAGACCCAGTACTTC.

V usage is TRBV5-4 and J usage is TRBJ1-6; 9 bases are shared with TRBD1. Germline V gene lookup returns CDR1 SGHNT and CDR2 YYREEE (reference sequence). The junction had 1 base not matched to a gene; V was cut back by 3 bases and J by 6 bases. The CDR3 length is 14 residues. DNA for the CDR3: TGTGCCAGCAGCTGGACAGGGGCTAATTCACCCCTCCACTTT. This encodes CASSWTGANSPLHF.